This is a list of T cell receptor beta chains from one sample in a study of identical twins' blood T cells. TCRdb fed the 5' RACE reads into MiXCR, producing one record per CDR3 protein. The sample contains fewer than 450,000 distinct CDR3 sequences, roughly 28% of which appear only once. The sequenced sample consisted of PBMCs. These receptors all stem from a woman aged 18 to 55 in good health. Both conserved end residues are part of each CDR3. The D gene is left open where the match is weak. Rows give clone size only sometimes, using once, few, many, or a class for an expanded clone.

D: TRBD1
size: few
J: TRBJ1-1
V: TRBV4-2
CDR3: CASSQFLGTDTEAFF
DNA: TGTGCCAGCAGCCAATTCCTCGGGACAGACACTGAAGCTTTCTTT

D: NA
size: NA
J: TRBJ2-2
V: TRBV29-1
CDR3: CSVVRGGELFF
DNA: TGCAGCGTTGTCCGTGGCGGGGAGCTGTTTTTT

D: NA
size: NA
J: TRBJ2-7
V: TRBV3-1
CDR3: CASSQGTAGNYEQYF
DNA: TGTGCCAGCAGCCAAGGGACCGCGGGTAATTACGAGCAGTACTTC

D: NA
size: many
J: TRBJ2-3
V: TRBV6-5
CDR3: CASSWGITESTDTQYF
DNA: TGTGCCAGCAGTTGGGGGATCACGGAAAGCACAGATACGCAGTATTTT

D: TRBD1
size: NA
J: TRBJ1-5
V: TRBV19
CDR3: CASSIRIDRDNQPQHF
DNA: TGTGCCAGTAGTATCCGCATCGACAGGGACAATCAGCCCCAGCATTTT

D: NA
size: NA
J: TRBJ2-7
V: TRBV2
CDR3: CASSDWGETKGEQYF
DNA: TGTGCCAGCAGTGATTGGGGGGAGACTAAGGGCGAGCAGTACTTC

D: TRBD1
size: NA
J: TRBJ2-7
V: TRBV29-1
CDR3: CSVVFRDRGYEQYF
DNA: TGCAGCGTTGTTTTCCGGGACAGGGGATACGAGCAGTACTTC

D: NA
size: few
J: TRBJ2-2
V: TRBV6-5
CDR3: CASSYAPNTGELFF
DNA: TGTGCCAGCAGTTACGCGCCGAACACCGGGGAGCTGTTTTTT

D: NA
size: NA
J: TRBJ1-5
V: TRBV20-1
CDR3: CSAKGSSDQPQHF
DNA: TGCAGTGCTAAAGGGTCATCCGATCAGCCCCAGCATTTT

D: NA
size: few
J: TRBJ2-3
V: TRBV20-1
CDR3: CSASKTSNTDTQYF
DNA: TGCAGTGCTAGTAAAACTAGCAACACAGATACGCAGTATTTT

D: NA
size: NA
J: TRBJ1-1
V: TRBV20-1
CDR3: CSAAPNTEAFF
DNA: TGCAGTGCGGCACCCAACACTGAAGCTTTCTTT

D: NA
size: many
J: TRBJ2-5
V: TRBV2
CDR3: CASSGTQETQYF
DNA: TGTGCCAGTTCCGGGACGCAAGAGACCCAGTACTTC

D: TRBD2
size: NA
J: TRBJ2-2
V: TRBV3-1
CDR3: CASSQDRLAGVRTGELFF
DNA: TGTGCCAGCAGCCAAGATAGGCTAGCGGGAGTCCGAACCGGGGAGCTGTTTTTT

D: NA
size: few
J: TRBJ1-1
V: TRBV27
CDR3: CASSFDRSNTEAFF
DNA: TGTGCCAGCAGTTTTGACAGATCGAACACTGAAGCTTTCTTT

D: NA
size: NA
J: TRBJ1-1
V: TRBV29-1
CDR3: CSVGHPNTEAFF
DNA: TGCAGCGTGGGACACCCGAACACTGAAGCTTTCTTT

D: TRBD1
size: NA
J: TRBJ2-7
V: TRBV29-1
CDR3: CSVETGTENYEQYF
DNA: TGCAGCGTTGAGACCGGGACAGAAAACTACGAGCAGTACTTC

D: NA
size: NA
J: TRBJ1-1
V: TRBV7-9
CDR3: CASSLGFSEAFF
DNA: TGTGCCAGCAGCTTAGGCTTCAGTGAAGCTTTCTTT

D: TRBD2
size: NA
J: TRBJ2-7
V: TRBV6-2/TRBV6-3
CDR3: CASRPGLAGASYEQYF
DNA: TGTGCCAGCAGGCCCGGACTAGCGGGGGCCTCCTACGAGCAGTACTTC

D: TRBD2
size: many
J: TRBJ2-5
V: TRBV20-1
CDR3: CSARAGGPIETQYF
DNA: TGCAGTGCAAGAGCGGGGGGGCCGATAGAGACCCAGTACTTC

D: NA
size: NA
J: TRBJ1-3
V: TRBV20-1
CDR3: CSATDGSGNTIYF
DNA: TGCAGTGCTACCGACGGCTCTGGAAACACCATATATTTT

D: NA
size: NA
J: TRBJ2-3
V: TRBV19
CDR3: CASSIRLGADTQYF
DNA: TGTGCCAGTAGTATTCGACTAGGCGCAGATACGCAGTATTTT

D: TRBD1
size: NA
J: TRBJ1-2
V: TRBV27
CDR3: CASSPTDRGYGYGYTF
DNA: TGTGCCAGCAGTCCCACAGACAGGGGCTATGGATATGGCTACACCTTC

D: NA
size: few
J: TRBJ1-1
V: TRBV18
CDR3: CASSPQSGNTEAFF
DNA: TGTGCCAGCTCACCACAGTCGGGGAACACTGAAGCTTTCTTT

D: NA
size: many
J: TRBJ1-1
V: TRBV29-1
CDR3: CSVERAGMNTEAFF
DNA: TGCAGCGTTGAAAGGGCGGGTATGAACACTGAAGCTTTCTTT

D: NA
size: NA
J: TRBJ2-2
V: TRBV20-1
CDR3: CSARMFVRGTGELFF
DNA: TGCAGTGCTAGAATGTTCGTCCGTGGTACCGGGGAGCTGTTTTTT

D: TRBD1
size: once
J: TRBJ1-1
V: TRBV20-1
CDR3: CSASRDSMNTESFF
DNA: TGCAGTGCTTCCAGGGACAGCATGAACACTGAATCTTTCTTT

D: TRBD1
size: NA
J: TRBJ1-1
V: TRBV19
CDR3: CAGLGTVTRVNTEAFF
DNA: TGTGCCGGCCTAGGGACAGTTACTCGAGTGAACACTGAAGCTTTCTTT

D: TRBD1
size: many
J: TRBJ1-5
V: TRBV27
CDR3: CASSRGTGGGQPQHF
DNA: TGTGCCAGCAGTCGGGGGACAGGGGGTGGACAGCCCCAGCATTTT

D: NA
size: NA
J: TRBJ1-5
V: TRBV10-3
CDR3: CAIRKGGDQPQHF
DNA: TGTGCCATCAGAAAGGGAGGGGATCAGCCCCAGCATTTT

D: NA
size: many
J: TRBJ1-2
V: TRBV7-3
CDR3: CASSSPGVNYGYTF
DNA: TGTGCCAGCAGCTCCCCTGGAGTCAACTATGGCTACACCTTC

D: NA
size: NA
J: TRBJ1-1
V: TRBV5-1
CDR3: CASSFLGDTEAFF
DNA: TGCGCCAGCAGCTTTCTCGGGGACACTGAAGCTTTCTTT

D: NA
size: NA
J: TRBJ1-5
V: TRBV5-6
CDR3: CASSFGLGVWSNQPQHF
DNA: TGTGCCAGCAGCTTCGGCTTGGGGGTTTGGAGCAATCAGCCCCAGCATTTT

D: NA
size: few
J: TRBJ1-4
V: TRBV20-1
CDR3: CSATPPGGRGEKLFF
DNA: TGCAGTGCTACCCCCCCGGGGGGAAGGGGTGAAAAACTGTTTTTT

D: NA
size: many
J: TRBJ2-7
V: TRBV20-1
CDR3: CSARSGYTYEQYF
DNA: TGCAGTGCTAGATCAGGGTACACCTACGAGCAGTACTTC

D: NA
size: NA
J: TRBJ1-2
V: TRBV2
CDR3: CASSEGSGQNYGYTF
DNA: TGTGCCAGCAGTGAGGGATCAGGACAAAACTATGGCTACACCTTC

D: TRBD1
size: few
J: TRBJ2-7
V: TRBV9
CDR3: CASSVDPGGYEQYF
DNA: TGTGCCAGCAGCGTAGACCCAGGGGGCTACGAGCAGTACTTC

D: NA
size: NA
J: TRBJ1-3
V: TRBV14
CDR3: CASSQPGAPGNTMYF
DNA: TGTGCCAGCAGCCAACCAGGGGCACCCGGAAACACCATGTATTTT

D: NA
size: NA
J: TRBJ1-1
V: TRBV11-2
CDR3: CASSTRRQAHTEAFF
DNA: TGTGCCAGCAGCACCCGACGACAGGCGCACACTGAAGCTTTCTTT

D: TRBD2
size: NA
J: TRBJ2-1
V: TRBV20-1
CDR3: CSAGPTSGRTIEQFF
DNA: TGCAGTGCTGGACCGACTAGCGGGAGAACCATTGAGCAGTTCTTC

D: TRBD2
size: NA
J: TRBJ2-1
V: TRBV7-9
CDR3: CASSYAGGGNEQFF
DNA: TGTGCCAGCAGCTACGCTGGGGGGGGCAATGAGCAGTTCTTC

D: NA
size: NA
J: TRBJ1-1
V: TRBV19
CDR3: CASSIQGVSAEAFF
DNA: TGTGCCAGTAGTATTCAGGGAGTAAGCGCTGAAGCTTTCTTT

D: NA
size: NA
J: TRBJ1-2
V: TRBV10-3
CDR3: CASTRDGVLIYGYTF
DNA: TGTGCCAGCACCCGGGACGGGGTTCTTATCTATGGCTACACCTTC

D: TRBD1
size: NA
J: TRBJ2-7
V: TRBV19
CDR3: CASSPSRTGEFDEQYF
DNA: TGTGCCAGTAGTCCATCGCGGACAGGCGAATTCGACGAGCAGTACTTC

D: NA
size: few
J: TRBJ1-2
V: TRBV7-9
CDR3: CASSFRVDYGYTF
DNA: TGTGCCAGCAGCTTCAGAGTAGACTATGGCTACACCTTC

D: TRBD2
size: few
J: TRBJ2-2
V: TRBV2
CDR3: CASSDLLAGEGGELFF
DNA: TGTGCCAGCAGTGACCTACTAGCGGGAGAAGGCGGGGAGCTGTTTTTT

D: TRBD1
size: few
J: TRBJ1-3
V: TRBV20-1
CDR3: CSAPATGPDSGNTIYF
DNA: TGCAGTGCACCAGCGACAGGGCCCGACTCTGGAAACACCATATATTTT

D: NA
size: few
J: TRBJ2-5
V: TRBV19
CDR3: CASSIGQKQETQYF
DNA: TGTGCCAGTAGTATAGGACAGAAGCAAGAGACCCAGTACTTC

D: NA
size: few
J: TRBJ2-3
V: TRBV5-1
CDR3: CASSLASDTDTQYF
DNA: TGCGCCAGCAGCTTGGCTTCAGACACAGATACGCAGTATTTT

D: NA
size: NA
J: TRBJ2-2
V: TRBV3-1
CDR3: CASSQERRELFF
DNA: TGTGCCAGCAGCCAAGAACGTCGGGAGCTGTTTTTT

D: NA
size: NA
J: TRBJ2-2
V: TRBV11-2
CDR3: CSSSAGRTFTGELFF
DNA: TGTTCCAGCAGCGCGGGACGCACATTCACCGGGGAGCTGTTTTTT

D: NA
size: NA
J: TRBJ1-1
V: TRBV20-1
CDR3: CSARGPSDTEAFF
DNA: TGCAGTGCTCGAGGACCCTCGGACACTGAAGCTTTCTTT

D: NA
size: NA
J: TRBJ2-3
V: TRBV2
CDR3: CASSRGTRTDTQYF
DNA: TGTGCCAGCAGTCGGGGCACCCGCACAGATACGCAGTATTTT

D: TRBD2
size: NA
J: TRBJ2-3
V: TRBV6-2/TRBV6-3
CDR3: CASSYGGRTADTQYF
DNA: TGTGCCAGCAGTTACGGCGGGAGGACAGCAGATACGCAGTATTTT

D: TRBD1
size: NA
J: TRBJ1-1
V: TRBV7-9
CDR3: CASEDRDVEAFF
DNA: TGTGCCAGCGAGGACAGGGACGTTGAAGCTTTCTTT

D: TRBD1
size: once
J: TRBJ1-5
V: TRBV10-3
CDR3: CAISAGTANHPQHF
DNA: TGTGCCATCAGTGCTGGGACAGCTAATCATCCCCAGCATTTT

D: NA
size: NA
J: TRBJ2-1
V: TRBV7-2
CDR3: CASTLLLNEQFF
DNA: TGTGCCAGCACTCTCCTCCTCAATGAGCAGTTCTTC